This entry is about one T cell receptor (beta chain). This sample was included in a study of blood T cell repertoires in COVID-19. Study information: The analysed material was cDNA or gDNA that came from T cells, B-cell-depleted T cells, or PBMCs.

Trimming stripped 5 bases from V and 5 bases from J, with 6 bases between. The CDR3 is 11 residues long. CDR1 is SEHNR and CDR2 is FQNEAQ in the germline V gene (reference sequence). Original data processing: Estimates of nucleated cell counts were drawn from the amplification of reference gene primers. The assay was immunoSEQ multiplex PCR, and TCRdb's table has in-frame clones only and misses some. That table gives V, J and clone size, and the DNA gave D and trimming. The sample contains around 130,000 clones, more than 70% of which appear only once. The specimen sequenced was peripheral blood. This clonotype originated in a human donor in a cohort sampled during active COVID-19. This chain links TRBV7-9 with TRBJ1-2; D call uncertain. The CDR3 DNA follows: TGTGCCAGCAGCCTACGATATGGCTACACCTTC. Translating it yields CASSLRYGYTF.